Listed below are T cell receptor beta chains from one sample, sequenced in a study. TCRdb called the 5' RACE reads again in MiXCR, with one record for every CDR3 protein. The sample carries 11,000 or so distinct CDR3 sequences, 25% to 30% recorded once. Source material: Tregs sorted from a lymph node. Source of these receptors: a female donor with breast cancer. Both conserved end residues are part of each CDR3. A D gene is named only where the DNA matches it firmly. Rows give clone size only sometimes, using once, few, many, or a class for an expanded clone.

clone_size j_call v_call d_call cdr3_nt cdr3_aa
medium-sized TRBJ2-1 TRBV15 - TGTGCCACCAGCAGAGATCGGAGGGAAATCTACAATGAGCAGTTCTTC CATSRDRREIYNEQFF
- TRBJ2-7 TRBV18 - TGTGCCAGCTCACCGACAGCCAGCGCAATCTCCTACGAGCAGTACTTC CASSPTASAISYEQYF
- TRBJ2-1 TRBV30 TRBD2 TGTGCCTGGAGTGTAACTAGCGGAACCAATGAGCAGTTCTTC CAWSVTSGTNEQFF
medium-sized TRBJ2-7 TRBV7-9 TRBD2 TGTGCCAGCAGCAACCCGGGACTAGCGTGGGAGCAGTACTTC CASSNPGLAWEQYF
medium-sized TRBJ1-2 TRBV12-3/TRBV12-4 - TGTGCAGCGAGAGGGTCGAGGGACTATGGCTACACCTTC CAARGSRDYGYTF
many TRBJ1-1 TRBV5-4 TRBD1 TGTGCCAGCAGCTGGGGCAGGGGGACTAATGAAGCTTTCTTT CASSWGRGTNEAFF
many TRBJ2-3 TRBV5-1 - TGCGCCAGCAGCTTCGGGCAGGTACACACAGATACGCAGTATTTT CASSFGQVHTDTQYF
few TRBJ2-1 TRBV19 TRBD2 TGTGCCAGTAGTATAGATTCTGGGACTAGCGGGACCTACAATGAGCAGTTCTTC CASSIDSGTSGTYNEQFF
many TRBJ2-1 TRBV24-1 TRBD1 TGTGCCACCAGTAGGCCCGGTGACAGGGGTAGCAATGAGCAGTTCTTC CATSRPGDRGSNEQFF
medium-sized TRBJ1-2 TRBV6-1 TRBD1 TGTGCCAGCAGGCCCAACCGACAGGGGGCTAGTGGCTACACCTTC CASRPNRQGASGYTF
few TRBJ2-1 TRBV2 TRBD2 TGTGCCAGCAGGCCGGGACTAGCTTTTCATGAGCAGTTCTTC CASRPGLAFHEQFF
many TRBJ2-7 TRBV20-1 - TGCAGTGCTAGCGATGGGCTCTCCTACGAGCAGTACTTC CSASDGLSYEQYF
medium-sized TRBJ2-3 TRBV7-2 - TGTGCCAGCAGCTTAAACCCCGGGACGGCCACAGATACGCAGTATTTT CASSLNPGTATDTQYF
many TRBJ2-3 TRBV24-1 - TGTGCCACCAGTGATTACCGGCCAGATACGCAGTATTTT CATSDYRPDTQYF
medium-sized TRBJ2-7 TRBV7-9 - TGTGCCAGCAGCTTGGGCGTTCGTGTCTACGAGCAGTACTTC CASSLGVRVYEQYF
many TRBJ1-1 TRBV29-1 TRBD1 TGCAGCGTTCCCCCCCTCGGACAGGGTTGGAACACTGAAGCTTTCTTT CSVPPLGQGWNTEAFF
- TRBJ1-5 TRBV6-2/TRBV6-3 - TGTGCCAGCAGTTACGTATTTAGCAATCAGCCCCAGCATTTT CASSYVFSNQPQHF
medium-sized TRBJ2-1 TRBV6-6 TRBD2 TGTGCCAGCAGTTACTCGTTTTACGGACGCGGGAGGAATGAGCAGTTCTTC CASSYSFYGRGRNEQFF
- TRBJ2-1 TRBV5-1 - TGCGCCAGCAGCTTGTCCCAGGGGACCTATGGCTACAATGAGCAGTTCTTC CASSLSQGTYGYNEQFF
- TRBJ2-7 TRBV7-8 - TGTGCCAGCAGCTCTGATACGGAGCAGTACTTC CASSSDTEQYF
few TRBJ1-1 TRBV25-1 - TGTGCCAGCGTAGGGGGGCGGAACACTGAAGCTTTCTTT CASVGGRNTEAFF
- TRBJ1-5 TRBV2 - TGTGCCAGCAGTGAGGGAATTGTAACCAATCAGCCTCAGCATTTT CASSEGIVTNQPQHF
once TRBJ2-1 TRBV5-4 - TGTGCCGGCAGCTTGGGGCATGAGCATTTCTTC CAGSLGHEHFF
- TRBJ2-1 TRBV20-1 - TGCAGTGTATGTCCGGCGGGCTCCTGCAATGAGCAGTTCTTC CSVCPAGSCNEQFF
- TRBJ2-3 TRBV18 TRBD2 TGTGCCAGCTCACTGGGACTAGCGGGGCCAGATACGCAGTATTTT CASSLGLAGPDTQYF
medium-sized TRBJ2-1 TRBV7-3 - TGTGCCAGCAGCTTAGTGTCCGGGAGTTATGAGCAGTTCTTC CASSLVSGSYEQFF
- TRBJ2-1 TRBV11-2 TRBD2 TGTGCCTACAGCTTCTCTAGCGGCTCCTACAATGAGCAGTTCTTC CAYSFSSGSYNEQFF